Shown below are 25 T cell receptor beta chains from a single sample sequenced in a study of beta chain features in type 1 diabetes. cDNA synthesis used the whole RNA isolate, giving expressed TCRB sequences. The data were produced by immunoSEQ multiplex PCR, yet TCRdb's version contains in-frame clones alone and is incomplete. The repertoire holds over 300,000 clones, with 8% as singletons. The sample taken for sequencing was central memory CD4+ T cells from blood. Every receptor here comes from a woman aged 18-35 years in good health.

The rearrangement joins TRBV28 to TRBJ2-7; TRBD1 might be the D (6 bases). Germline CDR1 and CDR2: MDHEN and SYDVKM. Trimming took 4 bases from V and 2 from J, leaving 12 bases between them. The CDR3 loop spans 14 amino acids. The CDR3 sequence is CASSSTGGTYEQYF. In DNA, the CDR3 is TGTGCCAGCAGTTCGACAGGAGGCACCTACGAGCAGTACTTC. The full variable domain, rest sourced from reference TRBV28 and TRBJ2-7, is DVKVTQSSRYLVKRTGEKVFLECVQDMDHENMFWYRQDPGLGLRLIYFSYDVKMKEKGDIPEGYSVSREKKERFSLILESASTNQTSMYLCASSSTGGTYEQYFGPGTRLTVT.

This clone showed up just a few times. This chain uses TRBV11-1 with TRBJ2-1, with 7 bases that match TRBD1. The V gene end was trimmed by 4 bases and the J gene end by 4 bases; junction bases not matched to a gene: 10. Looked up from germline, CDR1 is SGHAT and CDR2 is FQDESV (reference sequence). The CDR3 spans 16 residues. For the CDR3, the DNA is TGTGCCAGCAGCTCGGACCGACAGGGTTCGTACAATGAGCAGTTCTTC. This gives the protein CASSSDRQGSYNEQFF.

In this sample, this clone turned up a few times. V usage is TRBV28 and J usage is TRBJ2-3; possible D gene TRBD2, 6 bases. V lost 4 bases, J lost 2 bases, and 13 bases lay in between. The CDR3 spans 15 residues. CDR1 is MDHEN and CDR2 is SYDVKM in the germline V gene. For the CDR3, the DNA is TGTGCCAGCAGTTCCACACTAGCTTACACAGATACGCAGTATTTT. This translates into CASSSTLAYTDTQYF. Full variable domain (outside the CDR3, taken from reference TRBV28 and TRBJ2-3): DVKVTQSSRYLVKRTGEKVFLECVQDMDHENMFWYRQDPGLGLRLIYFSYDVKMKEKGDIPEGYSVSREKKERFSLILESASTNQTSMYLCASSSTLAYTDTQYFGPGTRLTVL.

This clone was recorded a few times. The V gene is TRBV21-1, the J gene TRBJ2-5. TRBV21-1 is labeled a pseudogene. The CDR3 covers 16 residues. CDR3 region: CASSKFRKGYKETQYF. CDR3 in DNA: TGTGCCAGCAGCAAATTCCGGAAGGGATATAAAGAGACCCAGTACTTC.

This clone has just a few counts. The J gene is TRBJ2-5, the V gene TRBV15; no clear D gene. The germline V and J ends were trimmed by 5 bases and 1 base, with 8 bases remaining between them. The germline gives CDR1 LNHNV, CDR2 YYDKDF (reference sequence). CDR3 length: 13 amino acids. DNA for the CDR3: TGTGCCACCAGCGGACGCTTCCAAGAGACCCAGTACTTC. It yields the protein CATSGRFQETQYF.

This clone was picked up a small number of times. CDR3 coding DNA: TGTGCCAGCAGTAGGACAGGGGTCTACGAGCAGTACTTC. It translates to CASSRTGVYEQYF. The V call is TRBV27, the J call TRBJ2-7; 9 bases line up with TRBD1. The CDR3 extends over 13 amino acids. J lost 3 bases, V lost 5 bases, and 2 bases had no gene match. Germline CDR1 is MNHEY and CDR2 is SMNVEV (reference sequence).

The genes are TRBV18 and TRBJ2-7; D ambiguous. The CDR3 consists of 12 residues. Germline V CDR1 and CDR2: KGHSH, LQKENI. Deletions cut 4 bases from V and 6 bases from J, with 10 bases between. The DNA for the CDR3 is TGTGCCAGCTCACTTATTAGAAGCGAGCAGTACTTC. Its protein is CASSLIRSEQYF.

The chain carries TRBV5-1 and TRBJ1-2, with 8 bases matching TRBD1. The trim removed 2 bases at V and 6 bases at J, leaving 15 bases unmatched. The CDR3 runs to 17 residues. CDR1 and CDR2 from the germline V gene are SGHRS and YFSETQ. The CDR3: CASSFLPSAAGGDGYTF. In DNA form, the CDR3 reads TGCGCCAGCAGCTTTCTGCCCTCCGCCGCAGGGGGCGATGGCTACACCTTC. The full variable domain, with the rest looked up from reference TRBV5-1 and TRBJ1-2, is KAGVTQTPRYLIKTRGQQVTLSCSPISGHRSVSWYQQTPGQGLQFLFEYFSETQRNKGNFPGRFSGRQFSNSRSEMNVSTLELGDSALYLCASSFLPSAAGGDGYTFGSGTRLTVV.

This clone came up a few times. This rearrangement joins TRBV2 to TRBJ2-1; 10 bases align to TRBD1. V lost 6 bases, J lost 9 bases, and 14 bases stayed unmatched. CDR1 and CDR2 (germline): SNHLY, FYNNEI. The CDR3 runs to 16 residues. Here the CDR3 reads CASSRNLGTGVIEQFF. CDR3 DNA sequence: TGTGCCAGCAGCCGAAACCTCGGGACAGGGGTCATTGAGCAGTTCTTC.

There are many counts of this clone. J is TRBJ2-3 and V is TRBV7-2; D not certain. The CDR3 contains 14 residues. CDR1 and CDR2 from the germline V gene are SGHTA and FQGNSA. V was shortened by 5 bases and J by 2 bases, with 11 bases between the two germline ends. The CDR3 spells CASSPRRFTDTQYF. The CDR3 DNA reads TGTGCCAGCAGCCCCCGGCGGTTCACAGATACGCAGTATTTT.

This clone has more than one count but fewer than ten. The chain has TRBV19 and TRBJ1-1; no clear D. Germline V gives CDR1 LNHDA, CDR2 SQIVND (reference sequence). Trimming stripped 0 bases from V and 1 base from J, with 6 bases between. The CDR3 has 14 amino acids. The CDR3 spells CASSIDYWNTEAFF. DNA of the CDR3: TGTGCCAGTAGTATAGATTACTGGAACACTGAAGCTTTCTTT.

This clone has a handful of counts. The gene calls are TRBV5-6 and TRBJ1-1, with TRBD1 as a possible D gene (5 bases). Trimming took 1 base from V and 1 from J, leaving 8 bases between them. In germline, CDR1 is SGHDT, CDR2 YYEEEE. The CDR3 spans 14 residues. This CDR3 is CASSLRQGNTEAFF. In DNA form, the CDR3 reads TGTGCCAGCAGCTTGAGGCAGGGGAACACTGAAGCTTTCTTT.

Of note for this clone: A junction end diverges from the germline sequence, so it may reflect a read error. The V call is TRBV5-4, the J call TRBJ2-5; TRBD2 matches at 7 bases. CDR1 is SGHNT, CDR2 YYREEE, per germline (reference sequence). This CDR3 spans 16 amino acids. CDR3 nucleotide sequence: TGCGCCAGCAGCCAAGATATCCGCGGGGGCCAAGAGACCCAGTACTTC. Translated: CASSQDIRGGQETQYF.

A few counts support this clone. This chain links TRBV5-4 with TRBJ2-3, with D perhaps TRBD2 (6 bases). Germline-derived CDR1 and CDR2 are SGHNT and YYREEE (reference sequence). The V end lost 7 bases, the J end lost 2 bases, and 8 bases lay between the germline ends. The CDR3 has 12 amino acids. CDR3 nucleotide sequence: TGTGCCAGCGGGAGGACCACAGATACGCAGTATTTT. This encodes CASGRTTDTQYF. Based on the CDR3 plus reference TRBV5-4 and TRBJ2-3, the full variable domain is ETGVTQSPTHLIKTRGQQVTLRCSSQSGHNTVSWYQQALGQGPQFIFQYYREEENGRGNFPPRFSGLQFPNYSSELNVNALELDDSALYLCASGRTTDTQYFGPGTRLTVL.

In this sample, this clone turned up a few times. The rearrangement uses TRBV18 and TRBJ2-3; the match to TRBD2 covers 11 bases. CDR1 and CDR2 (germline): KGHSH, LQKENI. CDR3 length: 16 residues. V trimming: 3 bases; J trimming: 6 bases; junction bases outside the gene matches: 8. The CDR3: CASSPTSGISRDTQYF. The CDR3 nucleotides read TGTGCCAGCTCACCGACTAGCGGGATTTCGAGGGATACGCAGTATTTT.

In its sample, this clone was seen many times. The chain recombines TRBV6-1 with TRBJ2-7, with D unresolved. CDR1 is MNHNS and CDR2 is SASEGT in the germline V gene. The CDR3 consists of 15 residues. The V end was cut by 1 base, the J end by 2 bases, with 12 bases between. The CDR3 bases are TGTGCCAGCAGTGAAGTTGGCCTTCGGGCCTACGAGCAGTACTTC. This sequence encodes CASSEVGLRAYEQYF.

This clone has at least ten counts. The rearrangement uses TRBV4-3 and TRBJ1-1, with 7 bases fitting TRBD1. The ends lost 2 bases at V and 10 bases at J; junction bases unmatched: 7. Germline V gene lookup returns CDR1 LGHNA and CDR2 YSLEER. The CDR3 sequence is 13 residues long. DNA of the CDR3: TGCGCCAGCAGCCAATCAAAGACAGGGCGAGCTTTCTTT. This gives the protein CASSQSKTGRAFF.

This clone has more than one count but fewer than ten. The chain uses TRBV6-6 and TRBJ2-7, with 7 bases fitting TRBD1. Germline V gene data show CDR1 as MNHNY and CDR2 as SVGAGI (reference sequence). V lost 8 bases and J lost 2; bases outside the gene matches: 12. This CDR3 has 15 residues. This CDR3 reads CASSPGQSKPYEQYF. DNA for the CDR3: TGTGCCAGCTCTCCGGGACAGAGTAAGCCCTACGAGCAGTACTTC.

V usage is TRBV29-1 and J usage is TRBJ2-2; D may be TRBD1 (5 bases). CDR3 length: 13 residues. V was trimmed by 4 bases and J by 4 bases, leaving 10 bases between them. In germline, CDR1 is SQVTM, CDR2 ANQGSEA. The CDR3 protein is CSVAGSSTGELFF. Here the CDR3 DNA reads TGCAGCGTTGCAGGGTCCTCCACCGGGGAGCTGTTTTTT.

The rearrangement links TRBV18 to TRBJ2-7; TRBD2 aligns across 7 bases. This CDR3 spans 14 amino acids. The J segment lost 5 bases and the V segment lost 1 base, leaving 5 bases of the junction unmatched. In germline, CDR1 is KGHSH, CDR2 LQKENI. The CDR3 loop reads CASSPQRGGNEQYF. As DNA, the CDR3 is TGTGCCAGCTCACCACAGAGGGGAGGGAACGAGCAGTACTTC.

The CDR3 is CASSYTPGFGTNEQFF. The CDR3 DNA is TGTGCCAGCAGTTACACCCCAGGGTTTGGTACTAATGAGCAGTTCTTC. The chain uses TRBV6-5 and TRBJ2-1; tentative D call: TRBD1 (5 bases). The V and J ends lost 2 bases and 7 bases respectively, with 18 bases between them. This CDR3 region has 16 residues. Germline assignment: CDR1 MNHEY and CDR2 SVGAGI.

The genes are TRBV4-3 and TRBJ1-1; D gene uncertain. This CDR3 has 16 residues. The V end lost 3 bases, the J end lost 3 bases, and 17 bases lay between the germline ends. Looked up from germline, CDR1 is LGHNA and CDR2 is YSLEER. The CDR3 bases are TGCGCCAGCAGCCACGGACTGGGGAGTAAGTACACTGAAGCTTTCTTT. Amino acids: CASSHGLGSKYTEAFF.

The sample holds a few counts of this clone. CDR3 nucleotide sequence: TGTGCCAGCAGCTTATACCCCCAAGAGACCCAGTACTTC. It translates to CASSLYPQETQYF. The chain carries TRBV13 and TRBJ2-5; D call uncertain. Trimming left V 2 bases short and J 1 base short, with 5 bases between. The CDR3 runs 13 residues. Germline assignment: CDR1 PRHDT and CDR2 FYEKMQ (reference sequence).

This clone was counted between two and nine times. The V gene is TRBV27, the J gene TRBJ1-5; 7 positions agree with TRBD1. There are 16 residues in the CDR3. Losses at the gene ends were 6 bases for V and 3 bases for J; bases not matched to a gene: 11. From germline, CDR1 is MNHEY and CDR2 SMNVEV (reference sequence). The CDR3 coding sequence is TGTGCCAGCAGCAAGATCCAGGGGGGCCTCAATCAGCCCCAGCATTTT. Its protein product is CASSKIQGGLNQPQHF.

This clone came up a few times. The chain combines TRBV28 with TRBJ2-2, with D tentatively TRBD1 (6 bases). The CDR3 runs 13 residues. Germline values: CDR1 MDHEN, CDR2 SYDVKM. Trimming took off 8 bases at V and 2 bases at J, with 9 bases between the two ends. In DNA form, the CDR3 reads TGTGCCAGCTGGGGACAAAACACCGGGGAGCTGTTTTTT. Encoded protein: CASWGQNTGELFF.